What follows are 14 T cell receptor beta chains derived from one specimen sequenced in a study of response to subunit inactivated influenza vaccine. Via MiXCR, TCRdb re-called the RT-PCR reads, giving one row per CDR3 protein. The sample consists of around 480,000 distinct CDR3 sequences, around 9.9% of them appearing once. The sequencing here drew on PBMCs from blood, taken more than 35 days after vaccination. The receptors were gathered from a man in his forties or fifties who received an inactivated influenza vaccine.

This clonotype has just a few counts. V and J are TRBV7-2 and TRBJ1-3; tentative D call: TRBD1 (5 bases). The CDR3 covers 15 residues. Germline CDR1 is SGHTA and CDR2 is FQGNSA. Trimming shortened V by 5 bases and J by 3 bases, and 14 bases separated the two germline ends. This CDR3 reads CASSRLSGGGNTIYF. CDR3 nucleotide sequence: TGTGCCAGCAGCCGGCTTTCGGGGGGTGGAAACACCATATATTTT.

This chain connects TRBV5-6 to TRBJ2-5; no reliable D call. Germline values: CDR1 SGHDT, CDR2 YYEEEE. Trimming removed 0 bases from V and 5 bases from J, with 8 bases in between. This CDR3 comprises 13 residues. CDR3 coding DNA: TGTGCCAGCAGCTTGGGCACGACGGAGACCCAGTACTTC. This gives the protein CASSLGTTETQYF.

The genes are TRBV6-5 and TRBJ2-7, with D maybe TRBD1 (5 bases). Looked up from germline, CDR1 is MNHEY and CDR2 is SVGAGI. V was trimmed by 7 bases and J by 4 bases, leaving 8 bases between them. CDR3 length: 11 amino acids. Here the CDR3 reads CASIGDYEQYF. The CDR3 nucleotides read TGTGCCAGCATAGGGGATTACGAGCAGTACTTC.

This clonotype was detected ten times or more. The CDR3 spells CASSDFGTSYEQFF. CDR3 sequence (DNA): TGTGCCAGCAGTGATTTCGGGACATCATATGAGCAGTTCTTC. J is TRBJ2-1 and V is TRBV25-1, with D perhaps TRBD1 (6 bases). Germline lookup yields CDR1 MGHDK and CDR2 SYGVNS. The V end lost 3 bases, the J end lost 8 bases, and 14 bases lay between the germline ends. The CDR3 contains 14 residues.

This clonotype was counted at least ten times. V and J are TRBV12-3 or TRBV12-4 and TRBJ1-5; 8 bases fit TRBD1. The CDR3 has 16 residues. V dropped 2 bases and J dropped 1; count of bases not matched to a gene: 4. Here the CDR3 reads CASSLTTGASNQPQHF. CDR3 in DNA: TGTGCCAGCAGTTTAACGACAGGGGCCAGCAATCAGCCCCAGCATTTT.

At least ten counts were recorded for this clonotype. The chain combines TRBV11-1 with TRBJ2-7; the match to TRBD1 covers 9 bases. The CDR3 spans 14 residues. From germline, CDR1 is SGHAT and CDR2 FQDESV (reference sequence). J gave up 4 bases and V 5 bases, and 6 bases lay outside the gene matches. The CDR3, as DNA: TGTGCCAGCAGCCCCCGGGACAGGGAATACGAGCAGTACTTC. This translates into CASSPRDREYEQYF.

This clonotype has more than one count but fewer than ten. CDR3 protein: CASSLPPGFPHNEQFF. CDR3 bases: TGTGCCAGCAGCTTACCGCCAGGGTTCCCCCACAATGAGCAGTTCTTC. The chain carries TRBV7-2 and TRBJ2-1; a weak D match, TRBD1 (5 bases). CDR3 length: 16 residues. The germline V gene encodes CDR1 SGHTA and CDR2 FQGNSA. V shed 2 bases and J shed 5 bases, with 16 bases lying between them.

This clonotype was observed a few times. The chain recombines TRBV27 with TRBJ2-1, with 10 bases lining up with TRBD2. V shed 6 bases and J 6 bases; nucleotides not matched to a gene: 11. Germline CDR1 MNHEY, CDR2 SMNVEV (reference sequence). The CDR3 extends over 16 amino acids. In nucleotides, the CDR3 is TGTGCCAGCAGCCCACCGGGACTAGCGAGCTTCAATGAGCAGTTCTTC. The encoded protein is CASSPPGLASFNEQFF.

This clonotype showed up many times. The V gene is TRBV6-5, the J gene TRBJ1-1; D gene unclear. CDR3 length: 13 amino acids. From germline, CDR1 is MNHEY and CDR2 SVGAGI. Deletions cut 2 bases from V and 4 bases from J, with 8 bases between. The CDR3 DNA follows: TGTGCCAGCAGTTACGTAGGGAGCACTGAAGCTTTCTTT. Amino acid sequence: CASSYVGSTEAFF.

The chain combines TRBV20-1 with TRBJ2-7; TRBD1 agrees at 9 bases. Germline V CDR1 and CDR2: DFQATT, SNEGSKA (reference sequence). Unmatched junction bases numbered 8, after V lost 6 bases and J lost 5 bases. CDR3 size: 13 residues. The CDR3 region has the DNA TGCAGTGCACGGCCCGGACAGGGGAACGAGCAGTACTTC. Residues: CSARPGQGNEQYF.

This CDR3 reads CSAREGPSTDTQYF. DNA of the CDR3: TGCAGTGCGAGGGAGGGGCCGAGCACAGATACGCAGTATTTT. The V and J genes are TRBV20-1 and TRBJ2-3, with 7 bases identical to TRBD2. V was pared by 6 bases and J by 0 bases, with 6 bases of the junction left unmatched. CDR1 and CDR2 (germline): DFQATT, SNEGSKA (reference sequence). CDR3 size: 14 residues.

The rearrangement joins TRBV7-9 to TRBJ1-1; D gene uncertain. Germline-derived CDR1 and CDR2 are SEHNR and FQNEAQ (reference sequence). The ends were cut back, 5 bases at V and 5 bases at J, with 15 bases in the middle. The CDR3 loop spans 14 amino acids. CDR3 loop: CASSQPSGATEAFF. In nucleotides, the CDR3 is TGTGCCAGCAGCCAGCCCAGCGGCGCGACTGAAGCTTTCTTT.

This clonotype was seen a handful of times. This rearrangement joins TRBV5-1 to TRBJ2-5, with 7 bases matching TRBD1. Germline CDR1 is SGHRS and CDR2 is YFSETQ. This CDR3 spans 14 amino acids. The V and J ends lost 6 bases and 3 bases, in that order; junction bases with no gene match: 8. This CDR3 reads CASTLTGSKETQYF. The CDR3 nucleotides read TGCGCCAGCACCCTGACAGGGAGTAAAGAGACCCAGTACTTC. Based on the CDR3 plus reference TRBV5-1 and TRBJ2-5, the full variable domain is KAGVTQTPRYLIKTRGQQVTLSCSPISGHRSVSWYQQTPGQGLQFLFEYFSETQRNKGNFPGRFSGRQFSNSRSEMNVSTLELGDSALYLCASTLTGSKETQYFGPGTRLLVL.

Ten or more counts support this clonotype. The V and J genes are TRBV24-1 and TRBJ1-6; D might be TRBD1 (5 bases). The germline V gene has CDR1 KGHDR and CDR2 SFDVKD. V shed 5 bases and J shed 8 bases, with 6 bases lying between them. The CDR3 spans 12 residues. In DNA, the CDR3 is TGTGCCACCAGTGCGGGGGATTCACCCCTCCACTTT. This sequence encodes CATSAGDSPLHF.